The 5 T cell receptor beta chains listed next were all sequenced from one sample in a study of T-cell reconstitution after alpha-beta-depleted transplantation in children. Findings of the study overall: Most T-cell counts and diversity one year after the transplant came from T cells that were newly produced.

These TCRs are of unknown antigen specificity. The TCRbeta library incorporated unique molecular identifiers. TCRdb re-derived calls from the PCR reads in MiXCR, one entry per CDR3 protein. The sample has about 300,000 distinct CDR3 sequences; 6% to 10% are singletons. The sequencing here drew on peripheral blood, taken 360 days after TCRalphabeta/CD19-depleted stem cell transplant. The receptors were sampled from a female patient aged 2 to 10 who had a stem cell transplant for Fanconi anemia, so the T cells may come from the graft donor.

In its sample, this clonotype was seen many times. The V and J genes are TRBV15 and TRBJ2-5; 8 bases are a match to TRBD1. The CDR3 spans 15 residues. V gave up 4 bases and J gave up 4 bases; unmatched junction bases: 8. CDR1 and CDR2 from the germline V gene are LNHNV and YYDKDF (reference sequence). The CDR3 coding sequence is TGTGCCACCAGCATCCTAGGACAGGGCAGAGAGACCCAGTACTTC. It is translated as CATSILGQGRETQYF.

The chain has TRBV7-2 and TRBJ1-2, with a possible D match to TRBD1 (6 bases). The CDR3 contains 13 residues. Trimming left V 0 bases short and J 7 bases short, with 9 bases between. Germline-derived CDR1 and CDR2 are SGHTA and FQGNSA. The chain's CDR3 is CASSLAQGGGYTF. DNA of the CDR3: TGTGCCAGCAGCTTAGCACAGGGAGGTGGCTACACCTTC.

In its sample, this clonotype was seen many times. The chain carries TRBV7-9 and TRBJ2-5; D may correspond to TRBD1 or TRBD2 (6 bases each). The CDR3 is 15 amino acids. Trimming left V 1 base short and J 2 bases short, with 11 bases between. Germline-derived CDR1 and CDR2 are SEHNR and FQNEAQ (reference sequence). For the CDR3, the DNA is TGTGCCAGCAGCTTAGACAGAGGGGGGCAAGAGACCCAGTACTTC. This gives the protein CASSLDRGGQETQYF.

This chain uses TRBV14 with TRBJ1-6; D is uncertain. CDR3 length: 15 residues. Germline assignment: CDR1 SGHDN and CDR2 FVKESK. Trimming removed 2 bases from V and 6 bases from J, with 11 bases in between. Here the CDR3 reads CASSQRGRINSPLHF. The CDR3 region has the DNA TGTGCCAGCAGCCAAAGAGGGCGGATTAATTCACCCCTCCACTTT.

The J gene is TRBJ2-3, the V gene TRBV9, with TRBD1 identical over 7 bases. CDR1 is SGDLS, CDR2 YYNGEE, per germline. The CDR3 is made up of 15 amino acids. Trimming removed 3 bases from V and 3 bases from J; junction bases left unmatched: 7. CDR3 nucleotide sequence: TGTGCCAGCAGCGCAGACAGGGAGAGGACAGATACGCAGTATTTT. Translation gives CASSADRERTDTQYF.